The 8 T cell receptor beta chains below all came from one sample that was sequenced in a study of a mutant IDH1 vaccine in newly diagnosed glioma (dated by TCRdb to the early 2020s). What this sample's time point label stands for: baseline, week 1 (first vaccination visit). Interpreted using the paper, the treatment or condition label stands for: pre-vaccination baseline after standard-of-care therapy. The library was generated by the immunoSEQ multiplex PCR assay. The immuneACCESS repertoire file appears here via TCRdb, limited to in-frame rearrangements. These files lack a portion of the clones; in checked studies, under half of the deficit traces to unresolved V genes, and the cause of the others is not known. The sample table contains fewer than 45,000 clones; only one count was recorded for 78% of them. The ten biggest clones cover 7% to 10% of the sample. The sample here was PBMCs, taken from a glioma patient treated with radiotherapy, temozolomide or both. All receptors come from a man between 40 and 49 years old with glioma. Some clones in this sample may be carry-over from other donors' samples.

The chain employs TRBV6-5 and TRBJ2-7; D unclear. CDR1 and CDR2 from the germline V gene are MNHEY and SVGAGI. With 0 bases removed from V and 6 bases from J, the gap between germline ends came to 9 bases. This CDR3 region has 13 residues. The CDR3 is CASSYSGVAEQYF. CDR3 DNA sequence: TGTGCCAGCAGTTACTCGGGCGTCGCCGAGCAGTACTTC.

The gene calls are TRBV6-1 and TRBJ2-7; D is undetermined. V lost 2 bases and J lost 5, with 16 bases in between. CDR1 is MNHNS and CDR2 is SASEGT in the germline V gene. There are 15 residues in the CDR3. The CDR3 DNA is TGTGCCAGCAGTGAATTTAGCAGAGAGGCGAACGAGCAGTACTTC. It specifies CASSEFSREANEQYF.

This clone was counted only a few times. V gene TRBV6-1 combines with J gene TRBJ2-7; TRBD2 matches at 7 bases. The CDR3 runs to 15 residues. The germline V gene encodes CDR1 MNHNS and CDR2 SASEGT. V gave up 1 base and J gave up 0 bases; unmatched junction bases: 3. In DNA, the CDR3 is TGTGCCAGCAGTGAAGACAGCGGGGCCTCCTACGAGCAGTACTTC. Protein: CASSEDSGASYEQYF.

The CDR3 loop reads CASSAYTETQYF. The CDR3, as DNA: TGTGCCAGCAGTGCGTACACGGAGACCCAGTACTTC. The gene calls are TRBV6-1 and TRBJ2-5, with D hard to call. The ends were cut back, 4 bases at V and 5 bases at J, with 8 bases in the middle. CDR3 length: 12 residues. Germline CDR1 and CDR2: MNHNS and SASEGT.

This clone was seen only a few times. The chain uses TRBV2 and TRBJ2-5; possible D gene TRBD2, 6 bases. Germline V gene lookup returns CDR1 SNHLY and CDR2 FYNNEI. V lost 10 bases, J lost 7 bases, and 13 bases lay in between. The length of the CDR3 is 11 residues. CDR3 region: CAISGDATQYF. CDR3 coding DNA: TGTGCCATATCGGGAGACGCGACCCAGTACTTC.

This chain uses TRBV10-3 with TRBJ1-4; the D is unclear. V dropped 6 bases and J dropped 0 bases, with 5 bases sitting between them. Per germline, CDR1 ENHRY and CDR2 SYGVKD. CDR3 size: 13 residues. The CDR3 DNA follows: TGTGCCATCAGAGGGACAACTAATGAAAAACTGTTTTTT. It codes for CAIRGTTNEKLFF.

The genes are TRBV5-1 and TRBJ1-5, with unresolved D. The CDR3 is 13 residues long. Deletions cut 4 bases from V and 1 base from J, with 6 bases between. Germline loops: CDR1 SGHRS, CDR2 YFSETQ. The CDR3 DNA reads as TGCGCCAGCAGCCCCGCCAGCAATCAGCCCCAGCATTTT. Its translation: CASSPASNQPQHF.

This clone has only one observation. The chain joins TRBV19 to TRBJ1-4; no clear D gene. The V end lost 3 bases, the J end lost 4 bases, and 9 bases lay between the germline ends. The CDR3 extends over 14 amino acids. Germline V CDR1 and CDR2: LNHDA, SQIVND (reference sequence). CDR3 region: CASSMGSDNEKLFF. For the CDR3, the DNA is TGTGCCAGTAGTATGGGGTCAGATAATGAAAAACTGTTTTTT.